This T cell receptor beta chain was observed in a study of cytomegalovirus exposure and HLA in healthy donors. Study details: Researchers found that 81% of 300 to 450 genotyped donors fell within the Caucasian-associated ancestry cluster. Whole-study results and caveats: Diagnosis of cytomegalovirus status made by the classifier reportedly showed high specificity and sensitivity. A later analysis showed TCR association rates differing by HLA locus, peaking at DRB1 and lowest at HLA-C.

V trimming: 7 bases; J trimming: 1 base; junction bases outside the gene matches: 5. Germline V gene data show CDR1 as MNHNS and CDR2 as SASEGT. This CDR3 spans 15 amino acids. As for this clone: Its target is not known.

Healthy bone marrow donors made up the donors. 13 Jbeta primers and 60 Vbeta primers were used for the PCR. Here immunoSEQ multiplex PCR was the method, and the copy in TCRdb shows in-frame clones only, minus some. The table has approximately 130,000 clones, 60% to 85% seen once. The sequencing sample was made of PBMCs. This chain links TRBV6-1 with TRBJ2-7, with 12 bases identical to TRBD2. The receptor's source is a man in his thirties or forties in good health and CMV-seronegative. In DNA form, the CDR3 reads TGTGCCAGCACCAATCTAGCGGGGGGGTCCTACGAGCAGTACTTC. Translating it yields CASTNLAGGSYEQYF.